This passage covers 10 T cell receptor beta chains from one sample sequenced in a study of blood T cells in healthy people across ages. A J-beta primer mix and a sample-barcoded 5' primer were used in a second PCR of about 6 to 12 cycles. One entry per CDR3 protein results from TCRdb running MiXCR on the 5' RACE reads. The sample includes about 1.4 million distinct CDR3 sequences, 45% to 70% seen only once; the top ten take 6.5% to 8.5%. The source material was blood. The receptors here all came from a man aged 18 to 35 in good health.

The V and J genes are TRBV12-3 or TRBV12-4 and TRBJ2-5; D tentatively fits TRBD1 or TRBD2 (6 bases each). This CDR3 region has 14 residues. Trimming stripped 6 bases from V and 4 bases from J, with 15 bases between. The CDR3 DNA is TGTGCCAGCAGGTCGTCCCGGGGGCTAGAGACCCAGTACTTC. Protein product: CASRSSRGLETQYF.

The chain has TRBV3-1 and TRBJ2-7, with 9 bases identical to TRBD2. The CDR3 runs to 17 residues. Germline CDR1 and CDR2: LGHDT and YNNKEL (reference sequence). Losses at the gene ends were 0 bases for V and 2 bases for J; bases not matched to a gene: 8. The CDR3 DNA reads TGTGCCAGCAGCCAAGATTTCGCGGGAGGGCTAGCCTACGAGCAGTACTTC. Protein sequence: CASSQDFAGGLAYEQYF.

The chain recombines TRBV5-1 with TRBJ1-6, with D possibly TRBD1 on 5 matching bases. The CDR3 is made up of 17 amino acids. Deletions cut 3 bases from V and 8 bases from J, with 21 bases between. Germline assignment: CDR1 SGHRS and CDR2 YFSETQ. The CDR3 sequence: CASSSKTGTGEYSPLHF. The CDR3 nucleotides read TGCGCCAGCAGCTCCAAAACCGGGACCGGGGAGTATTCACCCCTCCACTTT.

This CDR3 reads CATSGRQGGVEQYF. DNA for the CDR3: TGTGCCACCAGTGGCCGACAGGGGGGCGTTGAGCAGTACTTC. The chain combines TRBV24-1 with TRBJ2-7; 9 positions agree with TRBD1. The length of the CDR3 is 14 residues. CDR1 is KGHDR, CDR2 SFDVKD, per germline. The junction had 8 bases not matched to a gene; V was cut back by 5 bases and J by 7 bases.

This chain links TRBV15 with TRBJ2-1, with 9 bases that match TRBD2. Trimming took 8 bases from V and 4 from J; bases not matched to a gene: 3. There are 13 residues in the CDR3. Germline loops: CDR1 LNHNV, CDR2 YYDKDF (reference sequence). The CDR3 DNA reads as TGTGCCACCGGGACTAGCCAATACAATGAGCAGTTCTTC. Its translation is CATGTSQYNEQFF.

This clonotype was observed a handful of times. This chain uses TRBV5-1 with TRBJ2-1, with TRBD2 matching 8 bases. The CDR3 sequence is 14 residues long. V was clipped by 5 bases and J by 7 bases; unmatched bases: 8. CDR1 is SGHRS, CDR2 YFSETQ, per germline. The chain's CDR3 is CASRQAGGSNEQFF. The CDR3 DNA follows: TGCGCCAGCAGGCAGGCGGGGGGAAGTAATGAGCAGTTCTTC.

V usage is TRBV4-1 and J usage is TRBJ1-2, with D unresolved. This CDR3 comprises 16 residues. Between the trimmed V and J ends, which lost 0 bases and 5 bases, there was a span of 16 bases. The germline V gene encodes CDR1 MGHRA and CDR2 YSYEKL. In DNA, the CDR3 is TGCGCCAGCAGCCAAGAGGGCGGCCAGATAAGGTATGGCTACACCTTC. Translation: CASSQEGGQIRYGYTF.

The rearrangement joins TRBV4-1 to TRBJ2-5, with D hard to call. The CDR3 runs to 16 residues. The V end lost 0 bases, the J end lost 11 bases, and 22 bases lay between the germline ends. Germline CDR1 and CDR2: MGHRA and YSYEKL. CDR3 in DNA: TGCGCCAGCAGCCAAGAAGGACCTACCCCTTACAATGAGCAGTACTTC. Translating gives CASSQEGPTPYNEQYF.

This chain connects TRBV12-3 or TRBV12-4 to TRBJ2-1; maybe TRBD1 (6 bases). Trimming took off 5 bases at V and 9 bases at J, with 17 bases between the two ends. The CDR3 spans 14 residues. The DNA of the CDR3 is TGTGCCAGCAGTCCTCCTCTTGTAGGGGGTGAGCAGTTCTTC. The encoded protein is CASSPPLVGGEQFF.

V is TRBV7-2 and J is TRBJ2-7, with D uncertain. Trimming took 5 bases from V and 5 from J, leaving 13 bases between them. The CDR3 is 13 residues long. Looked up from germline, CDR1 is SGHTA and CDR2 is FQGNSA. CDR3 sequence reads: CASSTAAVNEQYF. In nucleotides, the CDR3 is TGTGCCAGCAGCACGGCCGCGGTCAACGAGCAGTACTTC.